The following is a T cell receptor beta chain sequence with its context. These data are taken from a study of glioma-infiltrating T cells after dendritic cell vaccination. This CDR3 has 15 amino acids. In germline, CDR1 is MDHEN, CDR2 SYDVKM. Noted time point: after dendritic cell vaccination, including at tumor progression/relapse. Produced via immunoSEQ multiplex PCR; TCRdb's table is partial and in-frame only. The sample holds roughly 85,000 clones; 75% to 90% are singletons and the top ten take under 8.5%. The V gene is TRBV28, the J gene TRBJ2-5; the match to TRBD2 covers 10 bases. The J call may be wrong; the DNA end is better matched by TRBJ2-7. The specimen comprised blood, sampled after dendritic cell vaccination. This receptor was obtained from a human donor with glioblastoma. CDR3 amino acids: CASSLTASGSYEQYF. The CDR3, as DNA: TGTGCCAGCAGTTTAACAGCTAGCGGGAGCTACGAGCAGTACTTC.